This T cell receptor beta chain appears in the sequencing data of a study of somatic mutations in cytotoxic T cells in rheumatoid arthritis (dated by TCRdb to about 2017). For the study in its entirety: A FACSAria II or Sony SH800 was used to flow-sort some V beta antibody-stained T-cell populations at nearly 100% purity, and TCRB sequencing was also done on sorted V beta1+ cells. To characterize clonality, the study used TCRB deep sequencing while asking whether somatic mutations are carried by expanded CD8+ T-cell clones in newly diagnosed, untreated rheumatoid arthritis. For roughly 63 rheumatoid arthritis patients and 15 to 20 healthy controls, TCRB deep sequencing was carried out. Patients and controls did not essentially differ in median age, which was nearly identical between the groups.

What the research found in general, with its limitations: CD8+ T-cell clonality in rheumatoid arthritis patients was not significantly different from that in age-matched healthy controls. Healthy controls showed no age-related increase in CD8+ clonality, whereas patients did (Spearman r ~ 0.5). The largest CD8+ clone made up more than 20% of CD8+ cells in about an eighth of the roughly 60 patients, and blood and synovial fluid shared several identical CD8+ TCRB sequences. The expanded CD8+ clones had unknown antigen targets, and not appearing in virus-specific databases did not rule out that they were virus-specific.

Buffy coats from approximately 20 blood donors served as healthy controls, a group that was 55% female with a median age of about 60 years (range about 21-75). Positive magnetic bead selection on an AutoMACS was used to isolate CD4+ and CD8+ cells, with flow cytometry used to check purity. Ficoll-Paque PLUS density gradient separation was used to isolate peripheral blood mononuclear cells. DNA was extracted from CD4-enriched, CD8-enriched or PBMC samples with Nucleospin Tissue or Tissue XS kits and quantified with a Qubit 2.0 fluorometer. TCRB CDR3 sequencing used the immunoSEQ assay on genomic DNA. Concerning the study's data processing: Only productive TCRB rearrangements were included in the analyses. Clonality was expressed as a Shannon entropy-based productive clonality index, with each clone defined by a unique TCRB CDR3 sequence. To calculate repertoire overlap between two samples, the template counts of each clone were considered relative to each sample's total templates. V-gene usage from TCRB sequencing and V-gene usage measured by flow cytometry were correlated (Spearman r of approximately 0.59). TCRdb re-hosts the immuneACCESS table, in-frame sequences only. Its copies lack some clones; in the studies checked, an unresolved V gene accounts for under half of them, and the cause for the rest is not known. That table supplies the V and J calls and clone size; D and trimming were determined from the DNA. The sample table contains more than 25,000 clones; only one count was recorded for roughly 69% of them. Jointly, the top ten make up approximately 10% of the sample.

Points on this clone: Its cognate antigen has yet to be identified. Base quality data are lacking; no much larger clone is found one base away.

This receptor was taken from a woman under 30 in good health. The source material was CD8+ T cells sorted from blood.

The bases read TGTGCCTGGAGTATATACGGGAGGTCCTACGAGCAGTACTTC. It is translated as CAWSIYGRSYEQYF. The rearranged segments are TRBV30 and TRBJ2-7; 7 central bases correspond to TRBD2. Relative to germline, V is missing 2 bases and J is missing 1 base, with 5 bases of the junction outside any gene match. The CDR1 and CDR2 encoded by the germline V gene (reference sequence) are GTSNPN and SVGIG. The CDR3 numbers 14 residues from cysteine through phenylalanine. The kept DNA is CDR3 alone, 42 bases in frame from the first base. The reference TRBV30 and TRBJ2-7 proteins fill in what lies around the CDR3, so the full variable domain reads SQTIHQWPATLVQPVGSPLSLECTVEGTSNPNLYWYRQAAGRGLQLLFYSVGIGQISSEVPQNLSASRPQDRQFILSSKKLLLSDSGFYLCAWSIYGRSYEQYFGPGTRLTVT.